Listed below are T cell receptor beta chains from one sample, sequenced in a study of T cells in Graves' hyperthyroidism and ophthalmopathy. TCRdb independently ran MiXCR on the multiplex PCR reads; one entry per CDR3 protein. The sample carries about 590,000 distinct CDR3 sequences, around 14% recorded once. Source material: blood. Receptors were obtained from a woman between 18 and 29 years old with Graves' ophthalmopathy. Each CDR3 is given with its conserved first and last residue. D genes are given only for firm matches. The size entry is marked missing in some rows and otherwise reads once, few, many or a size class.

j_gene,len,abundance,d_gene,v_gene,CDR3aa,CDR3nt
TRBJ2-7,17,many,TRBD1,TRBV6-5,CASSYSYPGQGGYEQYF,TGTGCCAGCAGTTACTCATACCCGGGACAGGGGGGCTACGAGCAGTACTTC
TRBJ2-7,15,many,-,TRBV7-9,CASSLGGTGRYEQYF,TGTGCCAGCAGCTTGGGGGGAACTGGACGCTACGAGCAGTACTTC
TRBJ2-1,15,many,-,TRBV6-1,CATERADSFYNEQFF,TGTGCCACCGAACGGGCTGACAGCTTCTACAATGAGCAGTTCTTC
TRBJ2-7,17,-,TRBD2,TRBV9,CASSTGTSGRGGYEQYF,TGTGCCAGCAGCACGGGGACTAGCGGGAGAGGGGGCTACGAGCAGTACTTC
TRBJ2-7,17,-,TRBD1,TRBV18,CASSPSREGTGLYEQYF,TGTGCCAGCTCACCCTCCCGTGAGGGGACAGGCCTCTACGAGCAGTACTTC
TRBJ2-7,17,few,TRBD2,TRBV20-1,CSAHSGLAGVQGYEQYF,TGCAGTGCTCACTCGGGACTAGCGGGAGTACAGGGGTACGAGCAGTACTTC
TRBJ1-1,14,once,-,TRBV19,CASTANTVNTEAFF,TGTGCCAGTACCGCTAATACCGTGAACACTGAAGCTTTCTTT
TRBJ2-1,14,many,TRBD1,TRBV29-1,CSAGQGPTYNEQFF,TGCAGCGCCGGACAGGGGCCTACCTACAATGAGCAGTTCTTC
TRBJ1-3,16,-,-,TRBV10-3,CAISDFDSFSGNTIYF,TGTGCCATCAGTGATTTTGACAGTTTCTCTGGAAACACCATATATTTT
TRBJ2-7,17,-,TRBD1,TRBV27,CASSSYSPGQGTGEQYF,TGTGCCAGCAGTTCATACTCTCCGGGACAGGGGACGGGGGAGCAGTACTTC
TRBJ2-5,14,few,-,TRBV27,CASSLSPTPWTQYF,TGTGCCAGCAGTTTATCGCCCACCCCTTGGACCCAGTACTTC
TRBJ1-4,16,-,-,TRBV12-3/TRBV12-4,CASSSVDRQDNEKLFF,TGTGCCAGCAGTTCCGTTGACAGGCAGGATAATGAAAAACTGTTTTTT
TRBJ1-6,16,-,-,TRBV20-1,CSADSRLSSYNSPLHF,TGCAGTGCAGACTCCCGACTCTCCTCCTATAATTCACCCCTCCACTTT
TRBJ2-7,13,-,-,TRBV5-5,CASSLVRLYEQYF,TGTGCCAGCAGCTTGGTTCGGCTCTACGAGCAGTACTTC
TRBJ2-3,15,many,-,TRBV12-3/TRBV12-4,CASSFGTSSPDTQYF,TGTGCCAGCAGTTTCGGGACTTCTTCTCCAGATACGCAGTATTTT
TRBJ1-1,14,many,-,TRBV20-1,CSARAGGANTEAFF,TGCAGTGCTAGGGCTGGCGGGGCGAACACTGAAGCTTTCTTT
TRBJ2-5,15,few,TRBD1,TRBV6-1,CASSAAWDSQETQYF,TGTGCCAGCAGTGCCGCCTGGGACAGCCAAGAGACCCAGTACTTC
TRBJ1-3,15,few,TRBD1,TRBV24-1,CATSDRQGVRNTIYF,TGTGCCACCAGTGATCGACAGGGCGTAAGAAACACCATATATTTT
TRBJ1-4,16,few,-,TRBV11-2,CASSPTRVATNEKLFF,TGTGCCAGCAGCCCGACGCGGGTTGCAACTAATGAAAAACTGTTTTTT
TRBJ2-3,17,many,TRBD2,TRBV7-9,CASSRTSGRPSTDTQYF,TGTGCCAGCAGCCGGACTAGCGGGAGGCCGAGCACAGATACGCAGTATTTT
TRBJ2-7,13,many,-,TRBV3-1,CASSLGQPYEQYF,TGTGCCAGCAGCCTCGGACAGCCATACGAGCAGTACTTC
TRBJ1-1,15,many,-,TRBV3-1,CASSPGGAGNTEAFF,TGTGCCAGCAGCCCCGGGGGGGCAGGGAACACTGAAGCTTTCTTT
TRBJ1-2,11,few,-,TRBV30,CAWSQTESYTF,TGTGCCTGGAGTCAGACCGAAAGCTACACCTTC
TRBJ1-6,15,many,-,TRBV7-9,CASSLVQGPNSPLHF,TGTGCCAGCAGCTTAGTTCAGGGCCCAAATTCACCCCTCCACTTT
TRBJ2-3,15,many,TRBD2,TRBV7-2,CASSSSGEFTDTQYF,TGTGCCAGCAGTTCTAGCGGAGAATTTACAGATACGCAGTATTTT
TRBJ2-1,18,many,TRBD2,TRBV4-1,CASSQEASGSPIRTEQFF,TGCGCCAGCAGCCAAGAGGCTAGCGGGAGCCCCATTAGGACTGAGCAGTTCTTC
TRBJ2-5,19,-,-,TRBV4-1,CASSHLKGLQGAWSETQYF,TGCGCCAGCAGCCATCTCAAGGGGCTACAGGGAGCGTGGTCAGAGACCCAGTACTTC
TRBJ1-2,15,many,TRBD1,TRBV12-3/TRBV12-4,CASSLTRQGRGGYTF,TGTGCCAGCAGTTTAACCCGACAGGGGCGGGGCGGCTACACCTTC